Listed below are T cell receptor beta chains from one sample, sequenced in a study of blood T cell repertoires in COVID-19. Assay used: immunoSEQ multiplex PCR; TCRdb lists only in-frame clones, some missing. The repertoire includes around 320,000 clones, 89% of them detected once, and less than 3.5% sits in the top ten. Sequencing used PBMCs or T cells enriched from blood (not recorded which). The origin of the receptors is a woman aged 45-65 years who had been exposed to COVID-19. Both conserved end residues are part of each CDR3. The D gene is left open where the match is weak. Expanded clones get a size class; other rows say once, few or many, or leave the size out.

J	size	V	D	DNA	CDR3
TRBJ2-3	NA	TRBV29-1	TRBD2	TGCAGCGTTGACCTAGCGGGGGGTCAGAGTAGCACAGATACGCAGTATTTT	CSVDLAGGQSSTDTQYF
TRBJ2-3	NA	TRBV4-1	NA	TGCGCCAGCAGCCTTCCGGGCGGGCCTAGCACAGATACGCAGTATTTT	CASSLPGGPSTDTQYF
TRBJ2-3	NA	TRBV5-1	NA	TGCGCCAGCAGCAGGGGGACGATCACAGATACGCAGTATTTT	CASSRGTITDTQYF
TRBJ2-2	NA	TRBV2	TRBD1	TGTGCCAGCAAGAAGACAGGGGCGAACACCGGGGAGCTGTTTTTT	CASKKTGANTGELFF
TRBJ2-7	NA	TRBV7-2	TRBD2	TGTGCCAGCAGCCCACTCTGGACTAGCGGGACCTACGAGCAGTACTTC	CASSPLWTSGTYEQYF
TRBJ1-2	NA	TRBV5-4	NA	TGTGCCAGCAGCTCGAATGACGGGGGGTATGGCTACACCTTC	CASSSNDGGYGYTF
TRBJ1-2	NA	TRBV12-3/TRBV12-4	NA	TGTGCCAGCAGCTTCGCGGGTGGCTACACCTTC	CASSFAGGYTF
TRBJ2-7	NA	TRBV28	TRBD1	TGTGCCAGCAAACCGGGACAGGGCCCTTTTGGGGAGCAGTACTTC	CASKPGQGPFGEQYF
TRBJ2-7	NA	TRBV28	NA	TGTGCCAGCAGTTCCCCAGACAGGACCTACGAGCAGTACTTC	CASSSPDRTYEQYF
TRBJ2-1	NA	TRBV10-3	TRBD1	TGTGCCATCAGTGAGAGAGGACAGGTGCCACCCTACAATGAGCAGTTCTTC	CAISERGQVPPYNEQFF
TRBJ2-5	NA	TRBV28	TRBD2	TGTGCCAGCAGTTTGGGACTATCCGGGGGAGAGACCCAGTACTTC	CASSLGLSGGETQYF
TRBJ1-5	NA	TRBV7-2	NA	TGTGCCAGCAGCCCCCCAGGGTCCGGATGGCCCCAGCATTTT	CASSPPGSGWPQHF
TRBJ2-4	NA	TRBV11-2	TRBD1	TGTGCCAGCAGCTTAGGGGCAGGGGGTCTGATAGACATTCAGTACTTC	CASSLGAGGLIDIQYF
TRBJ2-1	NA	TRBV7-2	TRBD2	TGTGCCAGCAGCCCAACTAGCGGGGGGTACAATGAGCAGTTCTTC	CASSPTSGGYNEQFF
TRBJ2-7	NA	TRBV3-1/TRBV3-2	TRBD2	TGTGCCAGCAGCCTATATCGACTAGCGGGGGGAAAAAACTCCTACGAGCAGTACTTC	CASSLYRLAGGKNSYEQYF
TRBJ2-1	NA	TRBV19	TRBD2	TGTGCCAGTAGGACCTCTAGCGGGGGGGCCCACAATGAGCAGTTCTTC	CASRTSSGGAHNEQFF
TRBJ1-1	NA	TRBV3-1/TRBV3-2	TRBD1	TGTGCCAGCAGCACCCGACAGGGGGTATACGACACTGAAGCTTTCTTT	CASSTRQGVYDTEAFF
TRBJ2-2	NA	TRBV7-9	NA	TGTGCCAGCAGCTTAACAGGAACCAATAAGAACACCGGGGAGCTGTTTTTT	CASSLTGTNKNTGELFF
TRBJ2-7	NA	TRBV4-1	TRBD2	TGCGCCAGCAGCCACCTAGCGGGGGGGCCATACGAGCAGTACTTC	CASSHLAGGPYEQYF
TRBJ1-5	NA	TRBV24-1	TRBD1	TGTGCCACCGGGACAGGAAATCAGCCCCAGCATTTT	CATGTGNQPQHF
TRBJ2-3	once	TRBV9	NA	TGTGCCAGCAGCGTAGCGGAGGACAGCCTCACAGATACGCAGTATTTT	CASSVAEDSLTDTQYF
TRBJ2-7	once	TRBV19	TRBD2	TGTGCCAGTAGTATAGGGACTAGCGGGGACTCCTACGAGCAGTACTTC	CASSIGTSGDSYEQYF